The clone carrying this T cell receptor beta chain appeared a single time. The antigen is unknown. V was trimmed by 2 bases and J by 7 bases, leaving 11 bases between them. The CDR3 runs 14 residues. Germline assignment: CDR1 PRHDT and CDR2 FYEKMQ (reference sequence). These data belong to a study of a mutant IDH1 vaccine in newly diagnosed glioma. Time point given: week 23, last vaccination. Every vaccination contained 300 ug of the mutant IDH1 20-mer peptide and was paired with topical imiquimod. Sequenced by immunoSEQ multiplex PCR; TCRdb stores in-frame clones only, minus some. The data show tens of thousands of clones, 78% seen once.

The chain recombines TRBV13 with TRBJ1-4, with D possibly TRBD1 on 6 matching bases. This specimen consisted of PBMCs, obtained from a glioma patient whose treatment included an IDH1 peptide vaccine. The clonotype comes from a woman aged 40 to 50 with glioma. Some clones in this sample may be carry-over from other donors' samples. CDR3 coding DNA: TGTGCCAGCAGCTTACAAGGGGGGGGTGAAAAACTGTTTTTT. Protein: CASSLQGGGEKLFF.